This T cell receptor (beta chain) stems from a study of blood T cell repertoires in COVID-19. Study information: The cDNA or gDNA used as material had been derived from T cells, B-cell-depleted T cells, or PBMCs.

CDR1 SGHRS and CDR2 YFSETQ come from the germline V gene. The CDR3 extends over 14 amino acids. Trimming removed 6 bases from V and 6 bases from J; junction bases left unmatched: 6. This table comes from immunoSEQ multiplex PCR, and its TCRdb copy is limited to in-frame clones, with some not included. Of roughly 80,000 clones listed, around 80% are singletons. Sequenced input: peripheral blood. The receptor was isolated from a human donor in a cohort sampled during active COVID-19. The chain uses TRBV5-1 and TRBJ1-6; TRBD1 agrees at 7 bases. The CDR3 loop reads CASTSGTVNSPLHF. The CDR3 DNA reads TGCGCCAGCACTTCCGGGACAGTTAATTCACCCCTCCACTTT.